The rows below give T cell receptor beta chains drawn from one sample of a study of STAT3 mutations in large granular lymphocyte leukemia. Profiled with immunoSEQ multiplex PCR; TCRdb holds only in-frame clones, not every one. Of over 1,500 clones listed, 55% are singletons. The sequencing sample was made of peripheral blood mononuclear cells. Every receptor here comes from a man in his sixties with T-cell large granular lymphocyte leukemia. Some clones in this sample may be carry-over from other donors' samples. Each CDR3 is given with its conserved first and last residue. The D gene is left open where the match is weak. Some rows have no size entry. The others give once, few or many, or a class for an expanded clone.

CDR3aa: CATSRVGLEEYF
CDR3nt: TGTGCCACCAGCAGAGTCGGGCTGGAGGAGTACTTC
len: 12
j_gene: TRBJ2-5
abundance: NA
v_gene: TRBV15
d_gene: NA

CDR3aa: CASSPSPLTRGFYGYTF
CDR3nt: TGCGCCAGCAGCCCTTCTCCCCTCACCAGGGGTTTCTATGGCTACACCTTC
len: 17
j_gene: TRBJ1-2
abundance: NA
v_gene: TRBV5-1
d_gene: NA

CDR3aa: CASSIVTGEQYF
CDR3nt: TGTGCCAGCAGCATAGTAACCGGCGAGCAGTACTTC
len: 12
j_gene: TRBJ2-7
abundance: NA
v_gene: TRBV5-5
d_gene: NA

CDR3aa: CASSPSSGMSTEAFF
CDR3nt: TGTGCCAGCAGTCCCAGTTCCGGCATGAGCACTGAAGCTTTCTTT
len: 15
j_gene: TRBJ1-1
abundance: NA
v_gene: TRBV6-6
d_gene: NA

CDR3aa: CASSQGGMGLASNEQYF
CDR3nt: TGTGCCAGCAGCCAGGGAGGGATGGGACTAGCAAGTAACGAGCAGTACTTC
len: 17
j_gene: TRBJ2-7
abundance: NA
v_gene: TRBV4-2
d_gene: TRBD2

CDR3aa: CASSPDTNQPQHF
CDR3nt: TGTGCCAGCTCACCAGACACCAATCAGCCCCAGCATTTT
len: 13
j_gene: TRBJ1-5
abundance: NA
v_gene: TRBV18
d_gene: NA

CDR3aa: CASSSGPTRRESNEQFF
CDR3nt: TGTGCCAGCAGCTCCGGACCGACCCGACGAGAGAGCAATGAGCAGTTCTTC
len: 17
j_gene: TRBJ2-1
abundance: NA
v_gene: TRBV5-4
d_gene: NA

CDR3aa: CASSPQLDTEAFF
CDR3nt: TGTGCCAGCTCCCCCCAGTTAGACACTGAAGCTTTCTTT
len: 13
j_gene: TRBJ1-1
abundance: NA
v_gene: TRBV18
d_gene: NA

CDR3aa: CASSLSGGNQPQHF
CDR3nt: TGCGCCAGCAGCTTGTCAGGGGGCAATCAGCCCCAGCATTTT
len: 14
j_gene: TRBJ1-5
abundance: few
v_gene: TRBV5-1
d_gene: NA

CDR3aa: CASSLGQGANTEAFF
CDR3nt: TGCGCCAGCAGCTTGGGACAGGGGGCGAACACTGAAGCTTTCTTT
len: 15
j_gene: TRBJ1-1
abundance: NA
v_gene: TRBV5-1
d_gene: TRBD1

CDR3aa: CASSSRDQPQHF
CDR3nt: TGTGCCAGCAGCTCACGAGATCAGCCCCAGCATTTT
len: 12
j_gene: TRBJ1-5
abundance: NA
v_gene: TRBV13
d_gene: NA

CDR3aa: CASSRSGQFGNTIYF
CDR3nt: TGCGCCAGCAGCCGATCAGGACAGTTCGGAAACACCATATATTTT
len: 15
j_gene: TRBJ1-3
abundance: once
v_gene: TRBV5-1
d_gene: NA

CDR3aa: CASSWGAEGQPQHF
CDR3nt: TGTGCCAGCAGTTGGGGGGCGGAGGGTCAGCCCCAGCATTTT
len: 14
j_gene: TRBJ1-5
abundance: hyperexpanded
v_gene: TRBV27
d_gene: NA

CDR3aa: CASSVEGTPIYGYTF
CDR3nt: TGTGCCAGCAGCGTCGAGGGGACACCCATCTATGGCTACACCTTC
len: 15
j_gene: TRBJ1-2
abundance: NA
v_gene: TRBV9
d_gene: NA

CDR3aa: CSVYGGDGYTF
CDR3nt: TGCAGCGTTTATGGGGGGGATGGCTACACCTTC
len: 11
j_gene: TRBJ1-2
abundance: NA
v_gene: TRBV29-1
d_gene: NA

CDR3aa: CASSLSRGRTDTQYF
CDR3nt: TGTGCCAGCAGCCTCAGCAGGGGACGCACAGATACGCAGTATTTT
len: 15
j_gene: TRBJ2-3
abundance: NA
v_gene: TRBV7-7
d_gene: NA

CDR3aa: CASSELRGLAGGYEQYF
CDR3nt: TGTGCCAGCAGTGAATTAAGGGGGCTAGCGGGAGGCTACGAGCAGTACTTC
len: 17
j_gene: TRBJ2-7
abundance: NA
v_gene: TRBV25-1
d_gene: TRBD2

CDR3aa: CASSDLYEQYF
CDR3nt: TGCGCCAGCAGCGATTTATACGAGCAGTACTTC
len: 11
j_gene: TRBJ2-7
abundance: NA
v_gene: TRBV10-2
d_gene: NA

CDR3aa: CASSLGAIDTQYF
CDR3nt: TGCGCCAGCAGCTTGGGGGCGATAGATACGCAGTATTTT
len: 13
j_gene: TRBJ2-3
abundance: NA
v_gene: TRBV5-1
d_gene: NA

CDR3aa: CASSVQGAQDEAFF
CDR3nt: TGTGCCAGCTCAGTACAGGGGGCGCAGGATGAAGCTTTCTTT
len: 14
j_gene: TRBJ1-1
abundance: few
v_gene: TRBV18
d_gene: TRBD1

CDR3aa: CASSLDRGRDEQYF
CDR3nt: TGTGCCAGCAGCTTAGATAGGGGGCGGGACGAGCAGTACTTC
len: 14
j_gene: TRBJ2-7
abundance: NA
v_gene: TRBV7-9
d_gene: TRBD1

CDR3aa: CASSPDSSSYNEQFF
CDR3nt: TGTGCCAGCAGCCCCGATTCTAGCTCCTACAATGAGCAGTTCTTC
len: 15
j_gene: TRBJ2-1
abundance: NA
v_gene: TRBV5-4
d_gene: NA

CDR3aa: CASSPWDRQSEQYF
CDR3nt: TGTGCCAGCAGCCCTTGGGACAGGCAATCCGAGCAGTACTTC
len: 14
j_gene: TRBJ2-7
abundance: large
v_gene: TRBV11-2
d_gene: TRBD1

CDR3aa: CSVDLGSTEAFF
CDR3nt: TGCAGCGTTGATCTCGGGAGCACTGAAGCTTTCTTT
len: 12
j_gene: TRBJ1-1
abundance: NA
v_gene: TRBV29-1
d_gene: NA

CDR3aa: CASSQRTGAEETQYF
CDR3nt: TGTGCCAGCTCACAAAGGACAGGGGCTGAGGAGACCCAGTACTTC
len: 15
j_gene: TRBJ2-5
abundance: few
v_gene: TRBV18
d_gene: TRBD1

CDR3aa: CASSEPGDRNYGYTF
CDR3nt: TGTGCCAGCAGTGAACCTGGAGACAGGAACTATGGCTACACCTTC
len: 15
j_gene: TRBJ1-2
abundance: NA
v_gene: TRBV25-1
d_gene: NA

CDR3aa: CASSPPRQPYEQYF
CDR3nt: TGTGCCAGCTCACCACCCCGACAGCCTTACGAGCAGTACTTC
len: 14
j_gene: TRBJ2-7
abundance: NA
v_gene: TRBV18
d_gene: NA